The clone carrying this TCR beta chain was seen repeatedly, ten times or more. Its matching antigen is unknown. Germline trimming cut 3 bases from V and 4 bases from J; bases unmatched to any gene: 4. The CDR3 has 15 residues. Germline V lookup: CDR1 LNHNV, CDR2 YYDKDF (reference sequence). TCRdb re-called the multiplex PCR reads with MiXCR, one entry per CDR3 protein. The sample holds some 250,000 distinct CDR3 sequences, under 40% seen once. The data are from a study of breast tumors, draining lymph nodes, adjacent tissues. Findings and limits, study-wide: The data were judged consistent with most tumor T cells coming from lymph node and expanding in tumor.

Samples came from axillary lymph nodes draining the breast cancer. The chain employs TRBV15 and TRBJ1-5, with 9 bases that match TRBD1. The TCR comes from a female donor with breast cancer. Some clones in this sample may be carry-over from other donors' samples. The sequenced sample consisted of axillary lymph node tissue. The CDR3 DNA follows: TGTGCCACCAGCAGGGCCGGGACAGGGAATCAGCCCCAGCATTTT. Translating it yields CATSRAGTGNQPQHF. Full variable domain (rest looked up from reference TRBV15 and TRBJ1-5): DAMVIQNPRYQVTQFGKPVTLSCSQTLNHNVMYWYQQKSSQAPKLLFHYYDKDFNNEADTPDNFQSRRPNTSFCFLDIRSPGLGDTAMYLCATSRAGTGNQPQHFGDGTRLSIL.